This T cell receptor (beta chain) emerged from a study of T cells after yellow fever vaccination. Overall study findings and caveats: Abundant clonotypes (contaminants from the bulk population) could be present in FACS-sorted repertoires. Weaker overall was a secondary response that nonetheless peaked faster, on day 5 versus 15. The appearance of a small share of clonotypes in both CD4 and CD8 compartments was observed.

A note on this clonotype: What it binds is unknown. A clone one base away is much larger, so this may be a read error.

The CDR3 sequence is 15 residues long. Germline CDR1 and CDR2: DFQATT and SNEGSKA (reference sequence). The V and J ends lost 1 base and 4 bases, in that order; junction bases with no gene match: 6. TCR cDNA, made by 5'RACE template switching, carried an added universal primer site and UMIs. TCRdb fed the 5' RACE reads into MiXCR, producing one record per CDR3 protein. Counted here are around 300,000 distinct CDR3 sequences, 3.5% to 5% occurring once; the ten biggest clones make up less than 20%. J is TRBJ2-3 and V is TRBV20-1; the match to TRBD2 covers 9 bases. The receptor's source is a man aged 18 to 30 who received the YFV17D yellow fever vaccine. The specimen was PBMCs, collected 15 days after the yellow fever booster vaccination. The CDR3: CSARVPSGDADTQYF. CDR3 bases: TGCAGTGCTAGAGTGCCTAGCGGGGACGCAGATACGCAGTATTTT.